This T cell receptor beta chain was sequenced during a study of T-cell reconstitution after alpha-beta-depleted transplantation in children. The V and J ends lost 2 bases and 0 bases respectively, with 8 bases between them. Germline CDR1 and CDR2: SGHDN and FVKESK. CDR3 length equals 15 residues. Unique molecular identifiers were incorporated during preparation of the TCRbeta library. TCRdb called the PCR reads again in MiXCR, with one record for every CDR3 protein. The sample holds about 610,000 distinct CDR3 sequences; roughly a quarter are singletons and the top ten take under 45%. The chain couples TRBV14 to TRBJ2-1; D not certain. The TCR was taken from a boy less than two years old with Wiskott-Aldrich syndrome, due to receive a stem cell transplant. The source material was PBMCs, sampled before TCRalphabeta/CD19-depleted stem cell transplant. In DNA, the CDR3 is TGTGCCAGCAGCCAAAGAACTGGCTCCTACAATGAGCAGTTCTTC. The encoded protein is CASSQRTGSYNEQFF.